The 3 T cell receptor beta chains given below trace back to one sample, sequenced in a study of shared clonotypes between healthy human individuals. The repertoire was sequenced with immunoSEQ multiplex PCR; TCRdb's copy has only in-frame clones and lacks some. The top ten clones hold around 0.37% of a sample with about 2.4 million clones, approximately 93% of them seen once. Sequencing was done on a sample of naive CD4+ T cells from PBMCs. Subset reported: CD45RA+ positively selected. The receptor source for this set is a man younger than 35 in good health. Some clones in this sample may be carry-over from other donors' samples.

CDR3 amino acids: CASSNPGGTNHEQYF. The CDR3 DNA reads TGTGCCAGCAGTAACCCGGGAGGGACGAACCACGAGCAGTACTTC. This rearrangement joins TRBV28 to TRBJ2-7, with 8 nucleotides matching TRBD2. The germline gives CDR1 MDHEN, CDR2 SYDVKM. With V trimmed by 5 bases and J by 5 bases, 11 bases remained unmatched. The CDR3 is 15 amino acids.

The chain is built from TRBV5-4 and TRBJ2-2; 7 bases are shared with TRBD2. V was clipped by 4 bases and J by 1 base; unmatched bases: 4. CDR3 size: 15 residues. The germline gives CDR1 SGHNT, CDR2 YYREEE (reference sequence). The CDR3 nucleotides are TGTGCCAGCAGCCAGCCGGGGGGGAACACCGGGGAGCTGTTTTTT. It yields the protein CASSQPGGNTGELFF.

This chain connects TRBV4-2 to TRBJ2-1, with D perhaps given as TRBD1 or TRBD2 (5 bases each). Germline V gene lookup returns CDR1 LGHNA and CDR2 YNFKEQ. Trimming took 0 bases from V and 3 from J, leaving 9 bases between them. The CDR3 sequence is 15 residues long. CDR3 sequence (DNA): TGTGCCAGCAGCCAAGATCGGGGCCGCTACAATGAGCAGTTCTTC. Translation: CASSQDRGRYNEQFF.